This TCR beta chain was documented in a study of T cells after yellow fever vaccination (dated by TCRdb to between 2018 and 2020). Notes on the research overall: The SMART-Seq v4 Ultra Low Input RNA kit was used to prepare libraries from fractions with low cell numbers. To track T-cell clones before and after primary and booster YFV17D yellow fever vaccination, bulk TCR alpha and beta repertoires were sequenced longitudinally. Two healthy male donors made up the cohort, one aged 18 to 29 years and the other aged 30 to 39 years. Blood was collected at multiple timepoints before and after primary and secondary immunization, and bulk PBMC replicates and cell subsets were isolated.

This clonotype showed up just a few times. Its antigen is still unknown. There are no base qualities to consult, and no much larger clone falls within one base. Points the paper makes about the study in general: Computational filtering was needed because FACS-sorted repertoires could contain abundant contaminating clonotypes from the bulk population. After the booster, most of the clones that had expanded following primary vaccination were detected again (around 97% of CD4 and 88% of CD8), which suggests that memory was broadly maintained. Because only two donors were included in the study, the extent to which the findings can be generalized is limited. A small share of clonotypes was detected in both CD4 and CD8 compartments, with the overlap likely arising from convergent recombination. The secondary T-cell response was found to be weaker but faster than the primary response, with a peak reached on day 5 rather than on day 15.

According to the study, the label for this sample's treatment or condition signals: live attenuated yellow fever vaccine strain. PBMCs were isolated from peripheral blood using a standard Ficoll-Paque protocol. Dynabeads CD4 and CD8 positive selection kits were used to isolate CD4 and CD8 T-cell fractions. TriZol was used to extract RNA from bulk PBMCs, from CD4 and CD8 fractions, and from dextramer-positive and dextramer-negative fractions. Sequencing instrument: Illumina NovaSeq 6000. Synthesis of TCR cDNA relied on 5'RACE template switching, a step that introduced a universal primer site along with unique molecular identifiers. Priming of cDNA synthesis was performed from both the TCR alpha and TCR beta constant segments. Library amplification used two PCR steps, and the second PCR step added sample barcodes and sequencing adapters. Libraries were sequenced on Illumina HiSeq 2500 (2x100 bp) or NovaSeq (2x150 bp). As for the original processing: MIGEC handled demultiplexing of reads and collapsing into UMI consensus sequences, while MiXCR performed V(D)J alignment. Vaccine-responding clonotypes were defined with edgeR using replicate PBMC samples, requiring FDR below 0.01 and a log2 fold change above 5 up to day 15. Bulk clonotypes were assigned CD4 or CD8 identity according to which sequenced CD4 or CD8 repertoire held them at higher abundance. TCRdb reanalyzed the raw reads on its own, using fastp at Q25 for trimming and MiXCR for clone calling, and kept in-frame beta chains. Identical CDR3 proteins give one entry, which carries the most common genes and DNA. For this entry, the V and J calls and clone size follow TCRdb and not the study's own pipeline. This sample gives just over 250,000 distinct CDR3 sequences in total; roughly 5% of them show up just once. 2.5% to 4% of the sample is taken by the ten largest.

V and J lose 0 bases and 1 base, and a span of 12 bases separates them. From the germline V gene (reference sequence), CDR1 is MNHNY and CDR2 is SVGAGI. Measured from the cysteine to the phenylalanine, the CDR3 is 16 residues long. The kept DNA is CDR3 alone, 48 bases in frame from the first base. The chain couples TRBV6-6 to TRBJ1-1; the D gene lacks a confident call. Here the sequenced sample was CD4+ T cells sorted from PBMCs, taken on the day of the yellow fever booster vaccination. The TCR comes from a man younger than 35 who received the YFV17D yellow fever vaccine. In nucleotides, the sequence is TGTGCCAGCAGTTACTCGGCGCGGACGGGGAACACTGAAGCTTTCTTT. Its protein product is CASSYSARTGNTEAFF.